This TCR beta chain originates from a study of vaccination effects on CD4 cells after COVID-19. About the study: Participants were vaccinated with two doses of either the BNT162b2 or mRNA-1273 vaccine. Study-level points and caveats: Healthy vaccine recipients' vaccine-induced clones were almost all SARS-CoV-2 mono-reactive. Long after vaccination, the clones induced by infection and by vaccine shrank markedly in size.

With the ViraFEST assay, the study expanded antigen-specific CD4+ T cells using viral peptide pools, then sequenced them. Investigators separated out CD4+ T cells once around 11 days of culture had passed. At days 3 and 7, half of the medium was exchanged for IL-2 medium. Repertoires were generated with immunoSEQ multiplex PCR, while TCRdb's copy carries only in-frame clones and drops some. The sample contains 70,000 to 95,000 clones, approximately 81% of which appear only once. For this clone: Its antigen is unknown.

J was trimmed by 4 bases and V by 4 bases; bases with no gene match: 9. The CDR3 runs 16 residues. In germline, CDR1 is KGHSH, CDR2 LQKENI. The sequence derives from a human donor who received a COVID-19 vaccine. This chain links TRBV18 with TRBJ2-7; 11 nucleotides match TRBD1. The source was CD4+ T cells from PBMCs cultured with HCoV-229E spike peptides, collected before COVID-19 vaccination. The CDR3 nucleotides read TGTGCCAGCTCACGAGGTGGGACAGGGGGGTCATACGAGCAGTACGTC. Translating it yields CASSRGGTGGSYEQYV.